This T cell receptor beta chain was captured by sequencing in a study of cytomegalovirus exposure and HLA in healthy donors. The PCR was carried out with 60 Vbeta primers and 13 Jbeta primers. Sequenced by immunoSEQ multiplex PCR; TCRdb stores in-frame clones only, minus some. The sample records approximately 80,000 clones, over 75% being singletons. CDR3 length: 14 amino acids. Trimming cost V 4 bases and J 13 bases; bases outside gene matches: 15. CDR1 and CDR2 from the germline V gene are PRHDT and FYEKMQ (reference sequence). Everyone who donated was a healthy bone marrow donor. The sequenced sample was PBMCs. V usage is TRBV13 and J usage is TRBJ2-5, with 7 bases identical to TRBD1. The receptor was derived from a male donor in good health and CMV-seropositive. This CDR3 reads CASSSSQDREWMYF. The CDR3 DNA follows: TGTGCCAGCAGCTCATCCCAAGACAGGGAGTGGATGTACTTC.